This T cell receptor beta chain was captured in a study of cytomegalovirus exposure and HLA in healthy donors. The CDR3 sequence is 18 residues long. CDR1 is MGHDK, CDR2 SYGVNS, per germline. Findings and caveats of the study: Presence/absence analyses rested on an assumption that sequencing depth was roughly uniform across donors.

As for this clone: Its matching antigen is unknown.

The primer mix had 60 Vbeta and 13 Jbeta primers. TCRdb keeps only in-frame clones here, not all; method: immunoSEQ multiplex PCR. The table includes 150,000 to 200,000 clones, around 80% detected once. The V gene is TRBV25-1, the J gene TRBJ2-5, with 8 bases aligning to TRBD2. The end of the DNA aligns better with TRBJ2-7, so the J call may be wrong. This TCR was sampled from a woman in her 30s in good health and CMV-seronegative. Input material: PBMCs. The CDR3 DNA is TGTGCCAGCAGTGGGCGTCGGGCGGGAGGACTCTATGACTACGAGCAGTACTTC. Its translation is CASSGRRAGGLYDYEQYF.